This T cell receptor (beta chain) was identified during a study of T cell responses to AZD1222 COVID-19 vaccine. Generated by immunoSEQ multiplex PCR, the TCRdb table keeps only in-frame clones and is missing some. The sample contains roughly 110,000 clones, about 93% of which appear only once. CDR3 length: 14 residues. Germline CDR1 is SNHLY and CDR2 is FYNNEI. The junction had 7 bases not matched to a gene; V was cut back by 6 bases and J by 2 bases. This clonotype was sampled from an adult in good health. The chain is built from TRBV2 and TRBJ2-7; 7 bases align to TRBD1. The input for sequencing was peripheral blood, taken on day 0 of AZD1222 vaccination. The CDR3 region is CASRVDRDTYEQYF. The CDR3 DNA is TGTGCCAGCAGGGTTGACAGGGATACCTACGAGCAGTACTTC.